This T cell receptor beta chain stems from a study of T cell responses to AZD1222 COVID-19 vaccine. General study results and limits: Spike as a whole was targeted by vaccine-associated CD4 TCRs, dominant at 160-218 and 743-854. Donors were chiefly white British, with a greater number of females, and clonal diversity was perhaps underestimated. Nearly half of the spike-specific TCRs reportedly recognize variant regions that carry no mutations.

V was shortened by 3 bases and J by 5 bases, with 21 bases between the two germline ends. CDR1 and CDR2 from the germline V gene are SEHNR and FQNEAQ (reference sequence). The CDR3 consists of 17 residues. Libraries were prepared by immunoSEQ multiplex PCR; TCRdb keeps only in-frame clonotypes and omits some of them. The sample lists tens of thousands of clones; 90% were seen once. This clone was picked up one time. Its antigen is undetermined. The clonotype was recovered from an adult in good health. Specimen: peripheral blood, collected on day 0 of AZD1222 vaccination. The chain uses TRBV7-9 and TRBJ2-3, with D perhaps given as TRBD1 or TRBD2 (6 bases each). The CDR3: CASSFLGRGPRGDTQYF. For the CDR3, the DNA is TGTGCCAGCAGCTTTTTAGGACGGGGGCCCCGGGGAGATACGCAGTATTTT.